Included here is one TCR beta chain sequence, with context. This sample includes further DNA sequences coding for the same CDR3. The CDR3 has 16 amino acids. V was clipped by 0 bases and J by 0 bases, with 9 bases between them. Germline lookup yields CDR1 LNHNV and CDR2 YYDKDF (reference sequence). Isolated RNA was reverse transcribed in full, so expressed TCRB transcripts were sequenced. The method was immunoSEQ multiplex PCR; TCRdb's version includes in-frame clones alone and lacks a portion of them. The profile shows about 470,000 clones, around 28% of them singletons. The source of the sample is a study of beta chain features in type 1 diabetes.

Input material: naive CD4+ T cells from blood. The receptor's source is a man aged 18 to 29 in good health. The V call is TRBV15, the J call TRBJ2-1; a weak D match, TRBD2 (5 bases). CDR3 nucleotide sequence: TGTGCCACCAGCAGAGATCGAGGGAGCTCCTACAATGAGCAGTTCTTC. Translated, it gives CATSRDRGSSYNEQFF.